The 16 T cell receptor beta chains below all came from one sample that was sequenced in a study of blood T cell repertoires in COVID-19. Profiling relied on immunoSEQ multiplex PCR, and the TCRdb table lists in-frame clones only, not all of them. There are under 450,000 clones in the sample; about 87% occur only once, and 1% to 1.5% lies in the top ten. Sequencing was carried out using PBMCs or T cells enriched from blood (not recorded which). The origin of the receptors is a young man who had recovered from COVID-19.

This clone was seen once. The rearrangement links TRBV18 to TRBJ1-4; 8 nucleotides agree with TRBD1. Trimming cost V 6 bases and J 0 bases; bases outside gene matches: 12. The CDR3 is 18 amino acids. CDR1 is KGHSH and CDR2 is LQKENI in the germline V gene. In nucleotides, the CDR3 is TGTGCCAGCTCGGAAACGACAGGGGTCGTCGCAACTAATGAAAAACTGTTTTTT. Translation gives CASSETTGVVATNEKLFF.

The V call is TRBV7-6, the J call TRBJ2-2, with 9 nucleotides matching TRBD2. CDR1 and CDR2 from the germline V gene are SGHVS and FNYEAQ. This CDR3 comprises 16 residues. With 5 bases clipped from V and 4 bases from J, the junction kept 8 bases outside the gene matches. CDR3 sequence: CASSRSGGPSTGELFF. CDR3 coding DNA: TGTGCCAGCAGCCGAAGCGGGGGGCCCAGCACCGGGGAGCTGTTTTTT.

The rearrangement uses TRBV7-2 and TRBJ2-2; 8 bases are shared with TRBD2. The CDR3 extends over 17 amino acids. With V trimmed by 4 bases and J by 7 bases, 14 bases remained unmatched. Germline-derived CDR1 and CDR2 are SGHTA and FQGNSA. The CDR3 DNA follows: TGTGCCAGCAGCTACTCCAATCCGGGACTAGAAGGCGGGGAGCTGTTTTTT. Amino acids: CASSYSNPGLEGGELFF.

The CDR3 DNA reads TGTGCCAGCAGACGCGGGGTCGACTCCACCTACGAGCAGTACTTC. Protein product: CASRRGVDSTYEQYF. The chain is built from TRBV2 and TRBJ2-7; D is perhaps TRBD2 (6 bases). CDR1 is SNHLY and CDR2 is FYNNEI in the germline V gene. The CDR3 consists of 15 residues. Trimming stripped 6 bases from V and 2 bases from J, with 17 bases between.

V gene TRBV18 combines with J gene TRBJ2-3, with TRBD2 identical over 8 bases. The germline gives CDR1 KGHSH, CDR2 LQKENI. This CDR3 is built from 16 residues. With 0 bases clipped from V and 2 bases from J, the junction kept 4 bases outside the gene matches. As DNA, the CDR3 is TGTGCCAGCTCACCACCCGGCGGGGGGAACACAGATACGCAGTATTTT. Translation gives CASSPPGGGNTDTQYF.

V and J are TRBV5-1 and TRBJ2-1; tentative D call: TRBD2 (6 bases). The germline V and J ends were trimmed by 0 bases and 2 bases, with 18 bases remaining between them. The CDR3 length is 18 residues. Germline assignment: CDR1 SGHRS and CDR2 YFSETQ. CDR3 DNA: TGCGCCAGCAGCTTGGGTCTGTTGCTGGGGAGGCCCTACAATGAGCAGTTCTTC. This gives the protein CASSLGLLLGRPYNEQFF.

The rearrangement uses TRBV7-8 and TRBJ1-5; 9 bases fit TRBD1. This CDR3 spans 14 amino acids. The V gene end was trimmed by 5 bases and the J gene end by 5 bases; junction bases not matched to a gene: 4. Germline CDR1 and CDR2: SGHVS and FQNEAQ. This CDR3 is CASSTQGADQPQHF. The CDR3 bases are TGTGCCAGCAGCACACAGGGGGCGGATCAGCCCCAGCATTTT.

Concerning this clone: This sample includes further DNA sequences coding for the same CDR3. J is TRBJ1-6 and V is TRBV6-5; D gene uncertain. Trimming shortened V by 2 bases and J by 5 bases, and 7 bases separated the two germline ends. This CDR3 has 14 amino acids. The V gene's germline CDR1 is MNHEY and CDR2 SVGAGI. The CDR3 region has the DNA TGTGCCAGCAGTTACCCGGAGGATAATTCACCCCTCCACTTT. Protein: CASSYPEDNSPLHF.

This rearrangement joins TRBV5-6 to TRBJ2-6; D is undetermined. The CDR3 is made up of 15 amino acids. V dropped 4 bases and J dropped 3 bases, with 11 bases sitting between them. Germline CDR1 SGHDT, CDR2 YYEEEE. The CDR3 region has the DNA TGTGCCAGCAGCCTAGATTCGGGTGGGGCCAACGTCCTGACTTTC. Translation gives CASSLDSGGANVLTF.

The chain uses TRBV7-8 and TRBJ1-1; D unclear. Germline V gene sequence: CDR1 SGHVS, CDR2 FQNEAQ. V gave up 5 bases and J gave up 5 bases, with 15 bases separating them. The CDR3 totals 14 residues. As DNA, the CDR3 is TGTGCCAGCAGCGCATCGCGGGGTTGGACTGAAGCTTTCTTT. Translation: CASSASRGWTEAFF.

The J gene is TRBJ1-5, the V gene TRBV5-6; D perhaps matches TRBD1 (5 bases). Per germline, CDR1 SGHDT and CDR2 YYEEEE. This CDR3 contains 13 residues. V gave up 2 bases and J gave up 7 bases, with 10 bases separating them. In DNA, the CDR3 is TGTGCCAGCAGCTTCGGGGGAGGACAGCCCCAGCATTTT. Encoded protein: CASSFGGGQPQHF.

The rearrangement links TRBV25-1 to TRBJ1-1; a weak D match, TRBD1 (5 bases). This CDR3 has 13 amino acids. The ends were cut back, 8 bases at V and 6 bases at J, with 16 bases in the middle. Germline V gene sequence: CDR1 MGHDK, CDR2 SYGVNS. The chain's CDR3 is CASFPPWGAEAFF. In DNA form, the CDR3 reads TGTGCCAGCTTTCCCCCGTGGGGCGCTGAAGCTTTCTTT.

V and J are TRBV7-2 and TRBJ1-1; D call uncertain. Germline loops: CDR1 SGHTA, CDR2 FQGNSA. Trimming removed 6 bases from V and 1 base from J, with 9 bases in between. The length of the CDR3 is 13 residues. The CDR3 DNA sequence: TGTGCCAGCAGTCCCACACGGAACACTGAAGCTTTCTTT. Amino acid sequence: CASSPTRNTEAFF.

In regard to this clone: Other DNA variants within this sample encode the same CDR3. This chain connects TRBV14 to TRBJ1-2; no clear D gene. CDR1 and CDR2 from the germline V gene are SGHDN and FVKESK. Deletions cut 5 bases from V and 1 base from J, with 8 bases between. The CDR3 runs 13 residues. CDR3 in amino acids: CASSSQVNYGYTF. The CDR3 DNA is TGTGCCAGCAGCTCCCAGGTTAACTATGGCTACACCTTC.

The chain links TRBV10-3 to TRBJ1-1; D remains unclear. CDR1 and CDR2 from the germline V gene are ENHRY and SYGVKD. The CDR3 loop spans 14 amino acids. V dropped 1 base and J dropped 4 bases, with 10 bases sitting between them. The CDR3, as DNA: TGTGCCATCAGTGAGTTTCCCGAGGGCACTGAAGCTTTCTTT. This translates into CAISEFPEGTEAFF.

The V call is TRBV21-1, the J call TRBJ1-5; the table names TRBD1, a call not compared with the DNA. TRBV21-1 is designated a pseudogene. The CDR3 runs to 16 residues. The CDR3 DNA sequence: TGTGCCAGCAGCAATGACCGTACAGGGAAAACTCAGCCCCAGCATTTT. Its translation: CASSNDRTGKTQPQHF.